One sample yielded the 2 T cell receptor beta chains listed below, sequenced in a study of post-analysis software for immune sequencing data. Overall study findings and caveats: Controls showed lower frequencies than patients for several TRBV segments, and TRBV5-6, TRBV5-1 and TRBV20-1 were among these.

Antigen specificity for these receptors is unknown. Unique molecular identifiers had been added to the TCR beta cDNA libraries. TCRdb reprocessed the PCR reads with MiXCR, giving one entry per CDR3 protein. The sample includes 350,000 to 500,000 distinct CDR3 sequences, about 39% seen only once; the top ten take 6.5% to 8%. Material: blood. The source is a girl aged 2 to 9 with multiple sclerosis.

This chain uses TRBV12-3 or TRBV12-4 with TRBJ2-1, with 8 bases aligning to TRBD1. The CDR3 consists of 15 residues. With V trimmed by 5 bases and J by 1 base, 4 bases remained unmatched. CDR3 amino acids: CASSHQGASYNEQFF. The CDR3 region has the DNA TGTGCCAGCAGTCATCAGGGGGCGTCCTACAATGAGCAGTTCTTC.

The gene calls are TRBV28 and TRBJ2-4, with unresolved D. V dropped 5 bases and J dropped 7 bases, with 9 bases sitting between them. This CDR3 is 12 amino acids long. Per the germline V gene, CDR1 is MDHEN and CDR2 is SYDVKM. In nucleotides, the CDR3 is TGTGCCAGCAGTGCCCATTGGAACATTCAGTACTTC. Residues: CASSAHWNIQYF.